One and the same sample provided the 11 T cell receptor beta chains below, sequenced in a study of beta chain features in type 1 diabetes. The isolated RNA, all of it, was reverse transcribed, so expressed TCRB transcripts were what got sequenced. The method was immunoSEQ multiplex PCR; TCRdb's version includes in-frame clones alone and lacks a portion of them. Among approximately 84,000 clones listed, around a third were seen once. Sequenced: stem cell memory CD4+ T cells from blood. The receptors were gathered from a woman aged 18 to 35 in good health.

The chain joins TRBV5-1 to TRBJ2-5; D is ambiguous. CDR3 length: 13 amino acids. V dropped 3 bases and J dropped 4 bases, with 10 bases sitting between them. Germline V lookup: CDR1 SGHRS, CDR2 YFSETQ. CDR3: CASSSQSRETQYF. In nucleotides, the CDR3 is TGCGCCAGCAGCTCTCAGTCCCGAGAGACCCAGTACTTC.

The chain uses TRBV18 and TRBJ2-1; D remains unclear. V was trimmed by 2 bases and J by 5 bases, leaving 7 bases between them. Germline loops: CDR1 KGHSH, CDR2 LQKENI. CDR3 length: 13 amino acids. CDR3 protein: CASSPVRNNEQFF. In DNA form, the CDR3 reads TGTGCCAGCTCACCAGTTAGAAACAATGAGCAGTTCTTC.

The chain couples TRBV4-1 to TRBJ2-3; the match to TRBD1 covers 7 bases. J gave up 2 bases and V 4 bases, and 6 bases lay outside the gene matches. CDR1 MGHRA and CDR2 YSYEKL come from the germline V gene. The CDR3 covers 15 residues. CDR3 sequence (DNA): TGCGCCAGCAGCCCCAAGGGACAGTTCACAGATACGCAGTATTTT. This encodes CASSPKGQFTDTQYF.

V is TRBV2 and J is TRBJ2-5, with 8 positions matching TRBD2. The CDR3 is 14 amino acids. Germline lookup yields CDR1 SNHLY and CDR2 FYNNEI. The trim removed 2 bases at V and 3 bases at J, leaving 2 bases unmatched. The CDR3 bases are TGTGCCAGCAGTGAAAACGGGGGGGAAGAGACCCAGTACTTC. Its protein is CASSENGGEETQYF.

This chain joins TRBV30 and TRBJ2-7, with 14 bases matching TRBD2. The CDR3 has 13 amino acids. Trimming at V came to 5 bases and at J to 12 bases, leaving 9 bases not matched to a gene. Germline CDR1 is GTSNPN and CDR2 is SVGIG (reference sequence). The CDR3 reads CAWDSWTSGGLYF. In DNA, the CDR3 is TGTGCCTGGGACAGTTGGACTAGCGGGGGGCTGTACTTC.

The chain recombines TRBV6-4 with TRBJ2-1, with 12 bases that match TRBD2. CDR1 and CDR2 from the germline V gene are MRHNA and SNTAGT. This CDR3 comprises 19 residues. V dropped 8 bases and J dropped 0; count of bases not matched to a gene: 14. CDR3 protein: CASSRTLSTSGSSYNEQFF. The CDR3 coding sequence is TGTGCCAGCTCCCGAACACTCTCGACTAGCGGGAGCTCCTACAATGAGCAGTTCTTC.

The J gene is TRBJ1-2, the V gene TRBV18, with a tentative D call TRBD1 (5 bases). This CDR3 has 15 residues. The germline gives CDR1 KGHSH, CDR2 LQKENI. Trimming took 2 bases from V and 8 from J, leaving 18 bases between them. The CDR3 DNA reads TGTGCCAGCTCACCAACACTGGACACGGGCGGCGGCTACACCTTC. Amino acid sequence: CASSPTLDTGGGYTF.

This clone was counted at least ten times. The chain has TRBV4-1 and TRBJ1-2; D remains ambiguous. CDR1 and CDR2 from the germline V gene are MGHRA and YSYEKL. The CDR3 length is 13 residues. V dropped 4 bases and J dropped 4 bases, with 10 bases sitting between them. CDR3 in amino acids: CASSRTRVYGYTF. The CDR3 DNA is TGCGCCAGCAGCCGAACTCGGGTCTATGGCTACACCTTC.

This clone was seen only a few times. The chain is built from TRBV5-1 and TRBJ2-2; a possible D gene is TRBD1 (5 bases). This CDR3 comprises 16 residues. CDR1 SGHRS and CDR2 YFSETQ come from the germline V gene. V was shortened by 0 bases and J by 4 bases, with 13 bases between the two germline ends. CDR3 bases: TGCGCCAGCAGCTTGGCTGTTCAGGGCCCCACCGGGGAGCTGTTTTTT. Amino acids: CASSLAVQGPTGELFF. Combining the CDR3 with reference TRBV5-1 and TRBJ2-2 gives the whole variable domain KAGVTQTPRYLIKTRGQQVTLSCSPISGHRSVSWYQQTPGQGLQFLFEYFSETQRNKGNFPGRFSGRQFSNSRSEMNVSTLELGDSALYLCASSLAVQGPTGELFFGEGSRLTVL.

This clone was counted only a few times. The V and J genes are TRBV5-6 and TRBJ1-5; tentative D call: TRBD1 (5 bases). This CDR3 region has 14 residues. The V and J ends lost 0 bases and 4 bases respectively, with 8 bases between them. The germline V gene encodes CDR1 SGHDT and CDR2 YYEEEE. The CDR3 loop is CASSLASGNQPQHF. The CDR3, as DNA: TGTGCCAGCAGCTTGGCCTCAGGGAATCAGCCCCAGCATTTT.

The rearrangement links TRBV11-3 to TRBJ1-1; the D is unclear. CDR1 and CDR2 from the germline V gene are SGHNT and YENEEA. The CDR3 sequence is 14 residues long. V was clipped by 0 bases and J by 4 bases, with 9 bases between them. CDR3 loop: CASSLENLSTEAFF. The CDR3 DNA reads as TGTGCCAGCAGCTTAGAGAATTTGAGCACTGAAGCTTTCTTT.